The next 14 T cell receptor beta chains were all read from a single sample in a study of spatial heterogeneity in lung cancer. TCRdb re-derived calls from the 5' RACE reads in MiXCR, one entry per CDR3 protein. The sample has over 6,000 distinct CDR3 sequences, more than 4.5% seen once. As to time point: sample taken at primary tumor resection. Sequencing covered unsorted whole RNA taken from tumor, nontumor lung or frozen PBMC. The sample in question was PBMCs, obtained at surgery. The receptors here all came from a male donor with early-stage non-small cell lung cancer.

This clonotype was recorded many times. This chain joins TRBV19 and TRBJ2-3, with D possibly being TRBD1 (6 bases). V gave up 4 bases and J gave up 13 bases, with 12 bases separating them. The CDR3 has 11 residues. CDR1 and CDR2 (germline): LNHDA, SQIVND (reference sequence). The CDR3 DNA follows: TGTGCCAGTAGTAGGGGGCCCGCGAAGTATTTT. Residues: CASSRGPAKYF.

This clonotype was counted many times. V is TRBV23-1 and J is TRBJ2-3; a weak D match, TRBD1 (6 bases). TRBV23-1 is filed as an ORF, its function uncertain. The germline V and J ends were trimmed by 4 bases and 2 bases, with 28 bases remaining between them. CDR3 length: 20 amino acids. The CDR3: CASSLYVIRPTGAPTDTQYF. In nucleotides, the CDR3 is TGCGCCAGCAGTCTCTACGTAATACGCCCGACAGGCGCCCCCACAGATACGCAGTATTTT.

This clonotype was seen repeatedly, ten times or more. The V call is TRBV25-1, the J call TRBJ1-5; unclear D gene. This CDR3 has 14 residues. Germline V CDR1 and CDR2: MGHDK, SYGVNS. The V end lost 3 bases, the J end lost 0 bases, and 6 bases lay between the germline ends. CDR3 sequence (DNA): TGTGCCAGCAGTGACAGCGGTAGCAATCAGCCCCAGCATTTT. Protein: CASSDSGSNQPQHF.

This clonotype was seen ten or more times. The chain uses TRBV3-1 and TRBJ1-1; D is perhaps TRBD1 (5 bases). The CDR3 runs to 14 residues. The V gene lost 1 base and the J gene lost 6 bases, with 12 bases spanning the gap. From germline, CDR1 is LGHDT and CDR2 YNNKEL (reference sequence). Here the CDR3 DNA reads TGTGCCAGCAGCCAAGGTTTAGGAGGGGCTGAAGCTTTCTTT. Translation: CASSQGLGGAEAFF.

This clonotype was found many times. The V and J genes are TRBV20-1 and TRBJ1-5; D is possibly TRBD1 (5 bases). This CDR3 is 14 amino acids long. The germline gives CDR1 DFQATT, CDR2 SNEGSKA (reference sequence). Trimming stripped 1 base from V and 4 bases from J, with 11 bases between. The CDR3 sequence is CSARVQGGNQPQHF. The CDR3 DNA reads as TGCAGTGCTAGAGTGCAGGGAGGAAATCAGCCCCAGCATTTT.

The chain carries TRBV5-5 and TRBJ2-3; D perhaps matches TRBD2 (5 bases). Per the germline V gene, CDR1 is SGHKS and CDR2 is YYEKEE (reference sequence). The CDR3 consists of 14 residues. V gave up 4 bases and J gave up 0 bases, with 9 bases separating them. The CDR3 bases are TGTGCCAGCAGCCTAGCAATTAGCACAGATACGCAGTATTTT. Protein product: CASSLAISTDTQYF. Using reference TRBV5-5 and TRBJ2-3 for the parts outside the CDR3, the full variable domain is DAGVTQSPTHLIKTRGQQVTLRCSPISGHKSVSWYQQVLGQGPQFIFQYYEKEERGRGNFPDRFSARQFPNYSSELNVNALLLGDSALYLCASSLAISTDTQYFGPGTRLTVL.

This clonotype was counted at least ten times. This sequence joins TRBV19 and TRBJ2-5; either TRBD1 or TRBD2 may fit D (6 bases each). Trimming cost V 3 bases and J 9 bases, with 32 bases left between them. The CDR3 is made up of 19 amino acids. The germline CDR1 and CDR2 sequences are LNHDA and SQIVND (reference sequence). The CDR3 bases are TGTGCCAGTAGTATGTCGTCGGGGAGTTGGGTCGGGGGCCAAGGCGCCCAGTACTTC. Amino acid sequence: CASSMSSGSWVGGQGAQYF.

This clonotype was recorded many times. As DNA, the CDR3 is TGCAGCGTTGTGCTAGCGGGGGGTGTGGAGACCCAGTACTTC. Encoded protein: CSVVLAGGVETQYF. This chain connects TRBV29-1 to TRBJ2-5; 11 nucleotides agree with TRBD2. Germline V gives CDR1 SQVTM, CDR2 ANQGSEA. V shed 4 bases and J 5 bases; nucleotides not matched to a gene: 6. The CDR3 totals 14 residues.

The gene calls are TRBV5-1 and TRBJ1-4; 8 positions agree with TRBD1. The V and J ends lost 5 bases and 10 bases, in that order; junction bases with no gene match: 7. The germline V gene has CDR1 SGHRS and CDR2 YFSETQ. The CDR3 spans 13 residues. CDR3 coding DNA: TGCGCCAGCAGAGACAGGGGCCATGTAAAACTGTTTTTT. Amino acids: CASRDRGHVKLFF.

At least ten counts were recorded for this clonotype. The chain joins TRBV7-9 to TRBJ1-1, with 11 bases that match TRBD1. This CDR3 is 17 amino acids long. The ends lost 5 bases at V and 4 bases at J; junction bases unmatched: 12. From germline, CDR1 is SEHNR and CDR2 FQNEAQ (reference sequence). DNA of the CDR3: TGTGCCAGCAGCCCCGGACAGGGGGCAATGGGCGGCACTGAAGCTTTCTTT. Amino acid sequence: CASSPGQGAMGGTEAFF.

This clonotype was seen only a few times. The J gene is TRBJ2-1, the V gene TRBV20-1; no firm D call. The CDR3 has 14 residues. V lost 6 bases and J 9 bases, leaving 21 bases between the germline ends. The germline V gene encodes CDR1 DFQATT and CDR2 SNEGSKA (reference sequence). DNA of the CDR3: TGCAGTGCCGCTATCAGAAGCCGGTCATTTGAGCAGTTCTTC. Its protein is CSAAIRSRSFEQFF.

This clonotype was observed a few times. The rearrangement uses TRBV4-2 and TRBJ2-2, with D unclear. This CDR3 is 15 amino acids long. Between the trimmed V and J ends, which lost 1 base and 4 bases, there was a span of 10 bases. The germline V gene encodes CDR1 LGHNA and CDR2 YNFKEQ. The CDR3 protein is CASSQGHSTTGELFF. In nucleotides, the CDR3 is TGTGCCAGCAGCCAAGGTCACTCTACCACCGGGGAGCTGTTTTTT.

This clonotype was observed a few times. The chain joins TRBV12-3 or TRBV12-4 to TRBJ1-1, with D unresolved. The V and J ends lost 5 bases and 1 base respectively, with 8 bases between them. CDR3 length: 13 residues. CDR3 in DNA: TGTGCCAGCAGTCCCCGGGAGAACACTGAAGCTTTCTTT. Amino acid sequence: CASSPRENTEAFF.

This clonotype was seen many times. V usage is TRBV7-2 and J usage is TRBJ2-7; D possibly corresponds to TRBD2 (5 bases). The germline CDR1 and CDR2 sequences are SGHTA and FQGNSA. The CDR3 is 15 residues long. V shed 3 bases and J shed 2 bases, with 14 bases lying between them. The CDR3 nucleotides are TGTGCCAGCAGCTTCTCACTCACCGGGACCTACGAGCAGTACTTC. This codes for CASSFSLTGTYEQYF. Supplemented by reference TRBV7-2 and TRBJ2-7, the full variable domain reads GAGVSQSPSNKVTEKGKDVELRCDPISGHTALYWYRQSLGQGLEFLIYFQGNSAPDKSGLPSDRFSAERTGGSVSTLTIQRTQQEDSAVYLCASSFSLTGTYEQYFGPGTRLTVT.